The rows below give T cell receptor beta chains drawn from one sample of a study of Ad26.COV2.S vaccination and SARS-CoV-2 variants. TCRdb's copy holds only in-frame clones and misses some; the assay was immunoSEQ multiplex PCR. The sample has 300,000 to 450,000 clones; about 92% are singletons. Here the sequenced sample was peripheral blood, taken after recovery from COVID-19. The receptor set was obtained from a human donor who had recovered from COVID-19. The CDR3 runs from the conserved cysteine through the conserved F or W. A D gene is named only where the DNA matches it firmly. Clone size appears in some rows only: once, few, many, or a class for an expanded clone.

TRBV9	TRBJ2-3	NA	NA	TGTGCCAGCAGCGTCGGGCCCTCACCCACAGATACGCAGTATTTT	CASSVGPSPTDTQYF
TRBV7-2	TRBJ1-3	NA	NA	TGTGCCAGCAGCCCAAATTCGGGGACGGGAAACACCATATATTTT	CASSPNSGTGNTIYF
TRBV19	TRBJ1-1	NA	NA	TGTGCCAGTAGTATCGCAGGGAGGAGCACTGAAGCTTTCTTT	CASSIAGRSTEAFF
TRBV3-1/TRBV3-2	TRBJ2-7	NA	NA	TGTGCCAGCAGCCAAGACGGGGGCAGGGGGAACTACGAGCAGTACTTC	CASSQDGGRGNYEQYF
TRBV29-1	TRBJ1-2	NA	NA	TGCAGCGTTGAAGTTAGTAGGGCAGCCTATGGCTACACCTTC	CSVEVSRAAYGYTF
TRBV5-1	TRBJ1-5	NA	NA	TGCGCCAGCAGCTTCGGCACCAAAGAACAGCCCCAGCATTTT	CASSFGTKEQPQHF
TRBV3-1/TRBV3-2	TRBJ1-1	NA	NA	TGTGCCAGCAGCCAAGGGGTACAGGCCCCCCTACTCACTGAAGCTTTCTTT	CASSQGVQAPLLTEAFF
TRBV9	TRBJ2-5	TRBD1	NA	TGTGCCAGCAGCGCCTCGACAGGGGGCCGCGAGACCCAGTACTTC	CASSASTGGRETQYF
TRBV5-8	TRBJ2-1	NA	once	TGTGCCAGCACCTACAGCGAGTTTTTTAGCTCCTACAATGAGCAGTTCTTC	CASTYSEFFSSYNEQFF
TRBV6-6	TRBJ2-2	TRBD2	NA	TGTGCCAGCAGTTCGGGTCGGGGGGGGAACACCGGGGAGCTGTTTTTT	CASSSGRGGNTGELFF
TRBV11-2	TRBJ2-4	NA	NA	TGTGCCAGCAGCTTAGTCCCAAGGGAAAACATTCAGTACTTC	CASSLVPRENIQYF
TRBV4-3	TRBJ1-1	NA	NA	TGCGCCAGCAGCCAAGGGGGCCTCCAGGGGTGGGACACTGAAGCTTTCTTT	CASSQGGLQGWDTEAFF
TRBV6-2/TRBV6-3	TRBJ1-5	NA	few	TGTGCCAGCACCCCGCATGGGGGCGCGGAGCAGCCCCAGCATTTT	CASTPHGGAEQPQHF
TRBV7-9	TRBJ2-4	NA	NA	TGTGCCAGCAGGGTCCTAGCCAAAAACATTCAGTACTTC	CASRVLAKNIQYF
TRBV4-1	TRBJ2-5	NA	once	TGCGCCAGCAGCCAGGGGCCCGCGAGTGGAGAGACCCAGTACTTC	CASSQGPASGETQYF
TRBV5-1	TRBJ2-1	TRBD2	NA	TGCGCCAGCAGCTTGGCTGGTAGCGGGGGCTACAATGAGCAGTTCTTC	CASSLAGSGGYNEQFF
TRBV19	TRBJ1-1	NA	NA	TGTGCCAGTAGTACCAATACAGGGAGGGCTGAAGCTTTCTTT	CASSTNTGRAEAFF
TRBV9	TRBJ2-6	NA	NA	TGTGCCAGCATGAGCCGGGACAACCGCTCTGGGGCCAACGTCCTGACTTTC	CASMSRDNRSGANVLTF
TRBV4-3	TRBJ1-2	TRBD1	NA	TGCGCCAGCAGCCAAGATCTTTCGGGACAGGGGATCTATGGCTACACCTTC	CASSQDLSGQGIYGYTF
TRBV7-9	TRBJ2-1	TRBD2	NA	TGTGCCAGCAGCAAGACTAGCGGGGGGGCAAGTGAGCAGTTCTTC	CASSKTSGGASEQFF
TRBV4-3	TRBJ1-4	NA	NA	TGCGCCAGCAGCCAAGACACCGGGGCGGATAACCTTGAAAAACTGTTTTTT	CASSQDTGADNLEKLFF
TRBV5-5	TRBJ1-4	NA	NA	TGTGCCAGCAGCTTGATTCCAAATGAAAAACTGTTTTTT	CASSLIPNEKLFF
TRBV6-5	TRBJ1-2	TRBD1	NA	TGTGCCACAAGGGAACAGGGGTTGCCTGGCTACACCTTC	CATREQGLPGYTF
TRBV29-1	TRBJ2-7	NA	NA	TGCAGCGTTGAGGGCAGCAACTACGAGCAGTACTTC	CSVEGSNYEQYF
TRBV2	TRBJ2-1	NA	NA	TGTGCCAGCAGTGAATCCGTCGGGGGCATATACTACAATGAGCAGTTCTTC	CASSESVGGIYYNEQFF
TRBV5-1	TRBJ2-5	TRBD1	NA	TGCGCCAGCAGCCCGGGACAGGCGCAAGAGACCCAGTACTTC	CASSPGQAQETQYF